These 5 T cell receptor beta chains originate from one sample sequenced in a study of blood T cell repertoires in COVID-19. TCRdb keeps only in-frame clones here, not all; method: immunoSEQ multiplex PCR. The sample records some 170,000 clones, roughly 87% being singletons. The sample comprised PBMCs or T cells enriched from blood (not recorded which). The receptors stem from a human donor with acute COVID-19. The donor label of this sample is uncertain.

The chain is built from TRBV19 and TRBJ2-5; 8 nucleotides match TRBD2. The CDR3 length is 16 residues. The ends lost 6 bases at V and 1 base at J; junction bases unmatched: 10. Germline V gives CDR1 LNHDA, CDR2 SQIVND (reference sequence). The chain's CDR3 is CASSHSPGGVQETQYF. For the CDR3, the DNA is TGTGCCAGTAGCCACAGCCCGGGGGGGGTCCAAGAGACCCAGTACTTC.

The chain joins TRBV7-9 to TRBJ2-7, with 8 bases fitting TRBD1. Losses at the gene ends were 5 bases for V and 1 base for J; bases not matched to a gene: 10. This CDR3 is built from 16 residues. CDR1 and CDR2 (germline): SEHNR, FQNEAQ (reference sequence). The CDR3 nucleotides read TGTGCCAGCAGCCCCCCGCGGGACAGGTATTCCTACGAGCAGTACTTC. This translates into CASSPPRDRYSYEQYF.

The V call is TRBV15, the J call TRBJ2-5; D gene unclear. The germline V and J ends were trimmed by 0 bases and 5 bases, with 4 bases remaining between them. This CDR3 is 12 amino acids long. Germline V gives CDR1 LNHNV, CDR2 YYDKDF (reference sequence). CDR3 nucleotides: TGTGCCACCAGCAGAGATCTGGAGACCCAGTACTTC. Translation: CATSRDLETQYF.

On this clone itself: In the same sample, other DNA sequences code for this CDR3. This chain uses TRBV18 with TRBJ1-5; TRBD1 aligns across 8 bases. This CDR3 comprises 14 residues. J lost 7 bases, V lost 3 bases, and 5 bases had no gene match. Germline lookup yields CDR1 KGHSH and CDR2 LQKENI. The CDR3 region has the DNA TGTGCCAGCTCACCCCAGGGGGCAAACCAGCCCCAGCATTTT. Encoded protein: CASSPQGANQPQHF.

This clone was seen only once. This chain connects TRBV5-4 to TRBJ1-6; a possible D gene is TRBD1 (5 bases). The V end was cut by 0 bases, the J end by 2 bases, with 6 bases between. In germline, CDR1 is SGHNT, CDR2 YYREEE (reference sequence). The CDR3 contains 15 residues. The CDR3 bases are TGTGCCAGCAGCTTGGAGGGGACCTATAATTCACCCCTCCACTTT. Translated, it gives CASSLEGTYNSPLHF. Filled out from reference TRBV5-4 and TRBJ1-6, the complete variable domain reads ETGVTQSPTHLIKTRGQQVTLRCSSQSGHNTVSWYQQALGQGPQFIFQYYREEENGRGNFPPRFSGLQFPNYSSELNVNALELDDSALYLCASSLEGTYNSPLHFGNGTRLTVT.